Listed below are T cell receptor beta chains from one sample, sequenced in a study of blood T cell repertoires in COVID-19. Profiling relied on immunoSEQ multiplex PCR, and the TCRdb table lists in-frame clones only, not all of them. The table shows about 120,000 clones, with about 83% occurring only once. Sequenced sample: PBMCs or T cells enriched from blood (not recorded which). The source is a woman in her twenties or thirties who had recovered from COVID-19. Both conserved end residues are part of each CDR3. The order of the fields is V gene, D gene, CDR3 length, J gene, CDR3 protein, CDR3 DNA. D genes are given only for firm matches.

v_gene: TRBV7-3; d_gene: -; len: 13; j_gene: TRBJ2-2; CDR3aa: CASSFGGTGELFF; CDR3nt: TGTGCCAGCAGCTTCGGAGGCACCGGGGAGCTGTTTTTT
v_gene: TRBV4-1; d_gene: TRBD2; len: 16; j_gene: TRBJ2-1; CDR3aa: CASSQGLAGAYNEQFF; CDR3nt: TGCGCCAGCAGCCAGGGACTAGCGGGAGCCTACAATGAGCAGTTCTTC
v_gene: TRBV9; d_gene: TRBD1; len: 17; j_gene: TRBJ2-2; CDR3aa: CASSVRPGTEGTGELFF; CDR3nt: TGTGCCAGCAGCGTACGGCCGGGGACAGAGGGCACCGGGGAGCTGTTTTTT
v_gene: TRBV28; d_gene: -; len: 15; j_gene: TRBJ2-7; CDR3aa: CASRNQLARSYEQYF; CDR3nt: TGTGCCAGCAGGAACCAACTAGCCCGCTCCTACGAGCAGTACTTC
v_gene: TRBV15; d_gene: TRBD1; len: 16; j_gene: TRBJ1-1; CDR3aa: CATSRGDRVGNTEAFF; CDR3nt: TGTGCCACCAGCAGGGGGGACAGGGTAGGCAACACTGAAGCTTTCTTT
v_gene: TRBV7-3; d_gene: TRBD1; len: 17; j_gene: TRBJ1-6; CDR3aa: CASSLRPSGTGNSPLHF; CDR3nt: TGTGCCAGCAGCCTCCGCCCTTCCGGGACAGGGAATTCACCCCTCCACTTT
v_gene: TRBV19; d_gene: TRBD1; len: 13; j_gene: TRBJ2-7; CDR3aa: CASSRQGAREQYF; CDR3nt: TGTGCCAGTAGTCGACAGGGGGCTCGCGAGCAGTACTTC
v_gene: TRBV6-2/TRBV6-3; d_gene: TRBD2; len: 14; j_gene: TRBJ2-1; CDR3aa: CASSAGTSAPFEFF; CDR3nt: TGTGCCAGCAGTGCCGGTACTAGCGCGCCATTTGAGTTCTTC
v_gene: TRBV27; d_gene: TRBD1; len: 15; j_gene: TRBJ2-7; CDR3aa: CASSLPGQASYEQYF; CDR3nt: TGTGCCAGCAGTCTCCCGGGACAGGCCTCCTACGAGCAGTACTTC
v_gene: TRBV9; d_gene: TRBD2; len: 17; j_gene: TRBJ2-2; CDR3aa: CASSGRRGGPNTGELFF; CDR3nt: TGTGCCAGCAGCGGGCGGCGGGGGGGGCCGAACACCGGGGAGCTGTTTTTT
v_gene: TRBV5-8; d_gene: -; len: 12; j_gene: TRBJ2-7; CDR3aa: CASSFFIYEQYF; CDR3nt: TGTGCCAGCAGCTTCTTTATCTACGAGCAGTACTTC
v_gene: TRBV11-1; d_gene: TRBD1; len: 15; j_gene: TRBJ1-2; CDR3aa: CASSYPVGTGNGYTF; CDR3nt: TGTGCCAGCAGCTACCCCGTTGGGACAGGGAACGGCTACACCTTC
v_gene: TRBV19; d_gene: -; len: 15; j_gene: TRBJ2-6; CDR3aa: CASSILGGGANVLTF; CDR3nt: TGTGCCAGTAGTATTCTAGGGGGTGGGGCCAACGTCCTGACTTTC
v_gene: TRBV7-8; d_gene: -; len: 18; j_gene: TRBJ1-4; CDR3aa: CASFKTSLVYRENEKLFF; CDR3nt: TGTGCCAGCTTTAAAACCAGCTTAGTGTACAGGGAGAATGAAAAACTGTTTTTT
v_gene: TRBV3-1/TRBV3-2; d_gene: -; len: 13; j_gene: TRBJ1-6; CDR3aa: CASSQNRDSPLHF; CDR3nt: TGTGCCAGCAGCCAAAATCGAGATTCACCCCTCCACTTT
v_gene: TRBV13; d_gene: -; len: 13; j_gene: TRBJ2-1; CDR3aa: CASSSRQDDEQFF; CDR3nt: TGTGCCAGCAGCAGCCGACAGGACGATGAGCAGTTCTTC
v_gene: TRBV9; d_gene: TRBD2; len: 16; j_gene: TRBJ2-7; CDR3aa: CASSGLGTSGSGEQYF; CDR3nt: TGTGCCAGCAGCGGTCTTGGGACTAGCGGGAGCGGAGAGCAGTACTTC
v_gene: TRBV20-1; d_gene: TRBD2; len: 18; j_gene: TRBJ2-7; CDR3aa: CSASIPETSGRVPYEQYF; CDR3nt: TGCAGTGCTAGTATCCCCGAAACGAGCGGGAGGGTGCCCTACGAGCAGTACTTC
v_gene: TRBV30; d_gene: TRBD1; len: 13; j_gene: TRBJ1-4; CDR3aa: CAWATGVDEKLFF; CDR3nt: TGTGCCTGGGCGACAGGGGTGGATGAAAAACTGTTTTTT
v_gene: TRBV3-1/TRBV3-2; d_gene: -; len: 15; j_gene: TRBJ2-4; CDR3aa: CASSQEYPGANIQYF; CDR3nt: TGTGCCAGCAGCCAAGAGTACCCAGGGGCTAACATTCAGTACTTC